Presented here are 19 T cell receptor beta chains from one specimen sequenced in a study of T cell responses to AZD1222 COVID-19 vaccine. Using immunoSEQ multiplex PCR, the repertoire was profiled, and TCRdb retains in-frame clones only, with some absent. Among 140,000 to 150,000 clones listed, roughly 93% were seen once. The sequences come from peripheral blood, collected on day 0 of AZD1222 vaccination. The receptor set was obtained from an adult in good health.

The chain recombines TRBV19 with TRBJ2-7; D is unresolved. This CDR3 is built from 15 residues. Germline V lookup: CDR1 LNHDA, CDR2 SQIVND (reference sequence). Trimming left V 3 bases short and J 3 bases short, with 15 bases between. The CDR3 region is CASSIGLEVLYEQYF. The CDR3 bases are TGTGCCAGTAGTATCGGGCTCGAGGTTCTCTACGAGCAGTACTTC.

The chain links TRBV18 to TRBJ2-5, with D possibly called TRBD1 or TRBD2 (6 bases each). The CDR3 is 16 residues long. CDR1 is KGHSH and CDR2 is LQKENI in the germline V gene. Trimming took off 6 bases at V and 4 bases at J, with 21 bases between the two ends. CDR3 nucleotides: TGTGCCAGCTCCCCCCACAGGGAGGACATCGGAGAGACCCAGTACTTC. This sequence encodes CASSPHREDIGETQYF.

V usage is TRBV5-1 and J usage is TRBJ2-1; 7 nucleotides match TRBD1. The CDR3 spans 15 residues. Germline V gene sequence: CDR1 SGHRS, CDR2 YFSETQ. V shed 5 bases and J 3 bases; nucleotides not matched to a gene: 8. In DNA form, the CDR3 reads TGCGCCAGCAGGCACACACAGGGGCTCTACAATGAGCAGTTCTTC. Translating gives CASRHTQGLYNEQFF.

The CDR3: CASSLFRKMNTEAFF. The CDR3 DNA reads as TGTGCCAGCAGTTTATTCCGGAAAATGAACACTGAAGCTTTCTTT. V gene TRBV28 combines with J gene TRBJ1-1, with D hard to call. The CDR3 covers 15 residues. Germline values: CDR1 MDHEN, CDR2 SYDVKM. Trimming cost V 1 base and J 0 bases, with 9 bases left between them.

This CDR3 is CASSTGGTPTMMNEQFF. The CDR3 coding sequence is TGTGCCAGCAGCACAGGGGGAACCCCTACAATGATGAATGAGCAGTTCTTC. The V call is TRBV7-9, the J call TRBJ2-1; 8 bases align to TRBD1. Looked up from germline, CDR1 is SEHNR and CDR2 is FQNEAQ (reference sequence). The CDR3 covers 17 residues. J gave up 7 bases and V 5 bases, and 16 bases lay outside the gene matches.

The chain uses TRBV4-1 and TRBJ2-7; TRBD1 might be the D (5 bases). V dropped 0 bases and J dropped 5 bases, with 14 bases sitting between them. CDR1 is MGHRA, CDR2 YSYEKL, per germline. The CDR3 covers 15 residues. CDR3 DNA sequence: TGCGCCAGCAGCCAAGAGGGTCAGGGTATCAACGAGCAGTACTTC. Translating it yields CASSQEGQGINEQYF.

The rearrangement joins TRBV11-2 to TRBJ2-7; maybe TRBD2 (7 bases). The CDR3 consists of 14 residues. The V gene's germline CDR1 is SGHAT and CDR2 FQNNGV. With 3 bases removed from V and 3 bases from J, the gap between germline ends came to 12 bases. The CDR3 sequence is CASSFGGGGYEQYF. In DNA, the CDR3 is TGTGCCAGCAGCTTCGGCGGGGGCGGCTACGAGCAGTACTTC.

V gene TRBV9 combines with J gene TRBJ2-3; D unresolved. The CDR3 runs 14 residues. Germline V gene data show CDR1 as SGDLS and CDR2 as YYNGEE. With 0 bases removed from V and 5 bases from J, the gap between germline ends came to 10 bases. This chain's CDR3 is CASSVGVLVDTQYF. For the CDR3, the DNA is TGTGCCAGCAGCGTAGGCGTGTTGGTAGATACGCAGTATTTT. The complete variable domain, with remaining parts taken from reference TRBV9 and TRBJ2-3, reads DSGVTQTPKHLITATGQRVTLRCSPRSGDLSVYWYQQSLDQGLQFLIQYYNGEERAKGNILERFSAQQFPDLHSELNLSSLELGDSALYFCASSVGVLVDTQYFGPGTRLTVL.

The rearrangement joins TRBV19 to TRBJ2-3; 10 positions match TRBD2. The CDR3 is 15 residues long. Per the germline V gene, CDR1 is LNHDA and CDR2 is SQIVND (reference sequence). Trimming removed 7 bases from V and 3 bases from J; junction bases left unmatched: 7. The CDR3 DNA reads TGTGCCAGTAACCCTAGCGGGAGTTTAACAGATACGCAGTATTTT. It translates to CASNPSGSLTDTQYF.

V is TRBV7-2 and J is TRBJ1-1; D remains ambiguous. Between the trimmed V and J ends, which lost 2 bases and 0 bases, there was a span of 4 bases. Germline V gives CDR1 SGHTA, CDR2 FQGNSA. There are 13 residues in the CDR3. CDR3 residues: CASSLYLNTEAFF. CDR3 DNA sequence: TGTGCCAGCAGCTTATACCTGAACACTGAAGCTTTCTTT.

This rearrangement joins TRBV10-3 to TRBJ1-6, with D possibly being TRBD1 (6 bases). The V gene's germline CDR1 is ENHRY and CDR2 SYGVKD. V was shortened by 3 bases and J by 7 bases, with 13 bases between the two germline ends. This CDR3 is built from 15 residues. The CDR3 spells CAISEQGGGNSPLHF. CDR3 in DNA: TGTGCCATCAGTGAACAGGGTGGTGGAAATTCACCCCTCCACTTT.

This chain connects TRBV3-1 (or the pseudogene TRBV3-2) to TRBJ1-2; 9 bases line up with TRBD1. The length of the CDR3 is 16 residues. Germline lookup yields CDR1 LGHDT and CDR2 YNNKEL (reference sequence). The ends lost 1 base at V and 6 bases at J; junction bases unmatched: 9. CDR3 DNA sequence: TGTGCCAGCAGCCAAGCGGGACAGGGAACAGCGGATGGCTACACCTTC. Translated, it gives CASSQAGQGTADGYTF.

The chain joins TRBV5-1 to TRBJ1-2, with D tentatively TRBD1 (6 bases). Deletions cut 4 bases from V and 1 base from J, with 11 bases between. The CDR3 consists of 14 residues. Germline lookup yields CDR1 SGHRS and CDR2 YFSETQ. The CDR3 DNA follows: TGCGCCAGCAGCCTCAGGGGCGTTAACTATGGCTACACCTTC. Its protein product is CASSLRGVNYGYTF.

In this sample, this clone turned up once. V is TRBV29-1 and J is TRBJ2-5, with D unresolved. V gave up 5 bases and J gave up 1 base, with 5 bases separating them. The CDR3 is 11 amino acids. Germline loops: CDR1 SQVTM, CDR2 ANQGSEA. The CDR3 region is CSVQVQETQYF. CDR3 nucleotide sequence: TGCAGCGTTCAGGTCCAAGAGACCCAGTACTTC.

The J gene is TRBJ1-1, the V gene TRBV7-9, with D possibly being TRBD1 (6 bases). The CDR3 is 15 residues long. The V gene's germline CDR1 is SEHNR and CDR2 FQNEAQ (reference sequence). V lost 7 bases, J lost 0 bases, and 15 bases lay in between. The CDR3 nucleotides are TGTGCCAGCAATTTCTTCGGGACACTGAACACTGAAGCTTTCTTT. It specifies CASNFFGTLNTEAFF.

This clone has a single count. This chain connects TRBV11-1 to TRBJ2-5; no clear D. The CDR3 consists of 13 residues. CDR1 is SGHAT, CDR2 FQDESV, per germline (reference sequence). With 1 base removed from V and 1 base from J, the gap between germline ends came to 4 bases. CDR3: CASSLGVQETQYF. DNA for the CDR3: TGTGCCAGCAGCTTAGGGGTCCAAGAGACCCAGTACTTC.

The genes are TRBV7-3 and TRBJ2-3, with D uncertain. CDR3 length: 13 residues. Trimming left V 2 bases short and J 4 bases short, with 7 bases between. The germline V gene has CDR1 SGHTA and CDR2 FQGTGA. CDR3 amino acids: CASSLESPDTQYF. CDR3 in DNA: TGTGCCAGCAGCTTAGAATCCCCAGATACGCAGTATTTT.

This CDR3 is CASSYRDKEETQYF. In DNA form, the CDR3 reads TGTGCCAGCAGCTACCGGGACAAAGAAGAGACCCAGTACTTC. The chain links TRBV11-2 to TRBJ2-5, with D perhaps TRBD1 (6 bases). The CDR3 contains 14 residues. CDR1 is SGHAT and CDR2 is FQNNGV in the germline V gene. Trimming cost V 4 bases and J 3 bases, with 12 bases left between them. Complete variable domain (other parts from reference TRBV11-2 and TRBJ2-5): EAGVAQSPRYKIIEKRQSVAFWCNPISGHATLYWYQQILGQGPKLLIQFQNNGVVDDSQLPKDRFSAERLKGVDSTLKIQPAKLEDSAVYLCASSYRDKEETQYFGPGTRLLVL.

The CDR3 loop reads CASSQGTGDYSTDTQYF. Here the CDR3 DNA reads TGTGCCAGCAGTCAGGGGACAGGGGACTATTCCACAGATACGCAGTATTTT. This sequence joins TRBV28 and TRBJ2-3; 10 nucleotides match TRBD1. CDR1 MDHEN and CDR2 SYDVKM come from the germline V gene. The V segment lost 5 bases and the J segment 2 bases; nucleotides outside the gene matches: 10. The CDR3 contains 17 residues. The complete variable domain, with remaining parts taken from reference TRBV28 and TRBJ2-3, reads DVKVTQSSRYLVKRTGEKVFLECVQDMDHENMFWYRQDPGLGLRLIYFSYDVKMKEKGDIPEGYSVSREKKERFSLILESASTNQTSMYLCASSQGTGDYSTDTQYFGPGTRLTVL.